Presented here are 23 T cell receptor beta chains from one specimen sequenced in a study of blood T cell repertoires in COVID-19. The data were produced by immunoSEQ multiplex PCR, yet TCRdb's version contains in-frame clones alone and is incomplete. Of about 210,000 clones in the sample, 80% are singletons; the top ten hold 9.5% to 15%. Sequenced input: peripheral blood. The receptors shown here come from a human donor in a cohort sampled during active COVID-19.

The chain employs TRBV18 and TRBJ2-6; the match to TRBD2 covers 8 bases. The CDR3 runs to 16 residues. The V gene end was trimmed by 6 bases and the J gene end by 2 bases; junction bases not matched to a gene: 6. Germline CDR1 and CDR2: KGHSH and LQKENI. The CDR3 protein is CASSPRGGAGANVLTF. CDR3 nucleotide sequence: TGTGCCAGCTCCCCCCGGGGGGGAGCTGGGGCCAACGTCCTGACTTTC.

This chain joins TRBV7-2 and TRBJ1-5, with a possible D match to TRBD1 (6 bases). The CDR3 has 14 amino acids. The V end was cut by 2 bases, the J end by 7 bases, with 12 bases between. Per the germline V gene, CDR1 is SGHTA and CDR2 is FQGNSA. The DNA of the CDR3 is TGTGCCAGCAGCTTACCCCCCAGGGGACAGCCCCAGCATTTT. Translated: CASSLPPRGQPQHF.

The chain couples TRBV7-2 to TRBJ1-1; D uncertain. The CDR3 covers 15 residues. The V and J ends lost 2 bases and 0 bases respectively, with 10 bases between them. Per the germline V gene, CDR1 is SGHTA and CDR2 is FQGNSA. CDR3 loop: CASSLHGLMNTEAFF. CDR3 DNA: TGTGCCAGCAGCTTACATGGACTCATGAACACTGAAGCTTTCTTT.

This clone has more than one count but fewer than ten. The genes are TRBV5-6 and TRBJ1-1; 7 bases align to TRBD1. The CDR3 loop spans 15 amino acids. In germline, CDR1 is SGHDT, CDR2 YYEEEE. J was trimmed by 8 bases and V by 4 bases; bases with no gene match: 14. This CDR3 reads CASSRMGTALTEAFF. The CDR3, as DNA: TGTGCCAGCAGCCGAATGGGGACAGCCCTCACGGAAGCTTTCTTT.

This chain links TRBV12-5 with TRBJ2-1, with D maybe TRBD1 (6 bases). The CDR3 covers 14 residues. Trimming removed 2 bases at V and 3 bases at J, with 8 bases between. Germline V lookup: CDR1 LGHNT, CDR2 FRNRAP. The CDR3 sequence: CASGLQGLYNEQFF. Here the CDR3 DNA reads TGTGCTAGTGGTTTGCAGGGGCTCTACAATGAGCAGTTCTTC.

This CDR3 is CASSDGREAFF. In DNA form, the CDR3 reads TGTGCCAGCAGTGATGGGAGGGAAGCTTTCTTT. This sequence joins TRBV6-1 and TRBJ1-1, with D uncertain. The CDR3 runs to 11 residues. In germline, CDR1 is MNHNS, CDR2 SASEGT. V was trimmed by 3 bases and J by 8 bases, leaving 7 bases between them.

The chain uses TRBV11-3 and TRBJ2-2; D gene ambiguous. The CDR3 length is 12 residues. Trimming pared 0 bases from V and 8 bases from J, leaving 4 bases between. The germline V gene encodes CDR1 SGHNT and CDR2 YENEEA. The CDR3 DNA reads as TGTGCCAGCAGCTTAGATGCGGGGGAGCTGTTTTTT. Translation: CASSLDAGELFF.

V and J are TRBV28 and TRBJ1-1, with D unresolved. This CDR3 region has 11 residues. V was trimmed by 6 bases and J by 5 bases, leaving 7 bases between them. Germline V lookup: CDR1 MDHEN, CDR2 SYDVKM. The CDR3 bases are TGTGCCAGCAGGGAGTTAACTGAAGCTTTCTTT. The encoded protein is CASRELTEAFF.

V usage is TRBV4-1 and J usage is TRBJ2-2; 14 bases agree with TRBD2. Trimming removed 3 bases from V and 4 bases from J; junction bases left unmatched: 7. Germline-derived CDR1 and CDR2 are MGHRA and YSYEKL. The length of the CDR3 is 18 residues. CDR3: CASSQAGTSGGATGELFF. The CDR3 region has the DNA TGCGCCAGCAGCCAGGCCGGGACTAGCGGGGGAGCCACCGGGGAGCTGTTTTTT.

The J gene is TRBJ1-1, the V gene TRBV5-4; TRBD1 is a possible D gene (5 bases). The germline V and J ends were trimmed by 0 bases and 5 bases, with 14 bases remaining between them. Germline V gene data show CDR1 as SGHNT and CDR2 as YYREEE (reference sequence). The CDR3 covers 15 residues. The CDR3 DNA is TGTGCCAGCAGCTTGGATCCAGGGTATGGGACTGAAGCTTTCTTT. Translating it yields CASSLDPGYGTEAFF.

Written as DNA, the CDR3 is TGTGCTAGTGGCCTGTCAACAGGAGGGGTTGAAAATACGCAGTATTTT. Protein product: CASGLSTGGVENTQYF. The V and J genes are TRBV12-5 and TRBJ2-3; possibly TRBD2 for D (6 bases). CDR3 length: 16 amino acids. V lost 6 bases and J lost 7, with 23 bases in between. The V gene's germline CDR1 is LGHNT and CDR2 FRNRAP.

This chain's CDR3 is CASSYSSPGGYTF. CDR3 in DNA: TGTGCCAGCAGTTACTCGAGCCCGGGAGGCTACACCTTC. The chain is built from TRBV6-6 and TRBJ1-2; no clear D gene. The germline V gene has CDR1 MNHNY and CDR2 SVGAGI (reference sequence). The CDR3 runs 13 residues. Deletions cut 0 bases from V and 8 bases from J, with 10 bases between.

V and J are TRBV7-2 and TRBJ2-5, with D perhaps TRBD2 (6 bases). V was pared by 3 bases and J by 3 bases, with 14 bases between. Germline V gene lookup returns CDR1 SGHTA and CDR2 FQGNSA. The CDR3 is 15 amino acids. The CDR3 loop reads CASSLGGLEKETQYF. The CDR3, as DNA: TGTGCCAGCAGCTTGGGGGGACTCGAGAAAGAGACCCAGTACTTC.

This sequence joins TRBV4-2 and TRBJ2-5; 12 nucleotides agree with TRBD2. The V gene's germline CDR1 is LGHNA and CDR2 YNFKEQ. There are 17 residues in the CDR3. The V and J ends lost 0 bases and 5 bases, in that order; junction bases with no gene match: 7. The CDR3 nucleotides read TGTGCCAGCAGCCAAGATAGAGGGACTAGCGGGCGGGAGACCCAGTACTTC. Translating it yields CASSQDRGTSGRETQYF.

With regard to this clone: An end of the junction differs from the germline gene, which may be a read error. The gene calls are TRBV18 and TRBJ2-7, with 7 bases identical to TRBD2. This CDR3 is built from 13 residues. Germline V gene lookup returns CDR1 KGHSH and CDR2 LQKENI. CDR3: CASSPRGGDEQYF. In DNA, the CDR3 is TGTGCCAGCTCCCCACGGGGAGGGGACGAGCAGTACTTC.

The CDR3 loop is CASTLDPYSYNSPLHF. The CDR3, as DNA: TGTGCCAGCACCCTAGACCCCTACTCCTATAATTCACCCCTCCACTTT. The chain recombines TRBV6-6 with TRBJ1-6; D uncertain. The V gene lost 7 bases and the J gene lost 0 bases, with 13 bases spanning the gap. Germline CDR1 reads MNHNY; CDR2 reads SVGAGI (reference sequence). The CDR3 sequence is 16 residues long.

The chain's CDR3 is CASTRGQGASEAFF. The CDR3 DNA reads TGTGCCAGCACCCGGGGACAGGGAGCGTCTGAAGCTTTCTTT. This chain links TRBV9 with TRBJ1-1; TRBD1 matches at 9 bases. CDR1 and CDR2 (germline): SGDLS, YYNGEE. The CDR3 loop spans 14 amino acids. V lost 6 bases and J lost 6; bases outside the gene matches: 9.

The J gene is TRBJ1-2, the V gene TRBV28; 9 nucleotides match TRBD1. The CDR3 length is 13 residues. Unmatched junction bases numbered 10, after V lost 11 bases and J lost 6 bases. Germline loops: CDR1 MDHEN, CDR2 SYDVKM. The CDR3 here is CAGTTQGADGYTF. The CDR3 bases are TGTGCCGGGACTACACAGGGGGCAGATGGCTACACCTTC.

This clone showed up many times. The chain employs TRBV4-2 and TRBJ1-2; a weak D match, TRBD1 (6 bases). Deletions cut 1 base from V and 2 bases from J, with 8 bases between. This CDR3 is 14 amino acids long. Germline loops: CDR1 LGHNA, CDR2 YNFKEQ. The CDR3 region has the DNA TGTGCCAGCAGCCAAGGGACAGAGAACTATGGCTACACCTTC. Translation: CASSQGTENYGYTF.

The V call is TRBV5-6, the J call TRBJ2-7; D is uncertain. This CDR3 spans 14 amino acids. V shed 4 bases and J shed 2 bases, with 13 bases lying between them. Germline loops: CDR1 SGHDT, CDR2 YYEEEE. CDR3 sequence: CASSLGTAPYEQYF. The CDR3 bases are TGTGCCAGCAGCCTTGGCACAGCCCCCTACGAGCAGTACTTC.

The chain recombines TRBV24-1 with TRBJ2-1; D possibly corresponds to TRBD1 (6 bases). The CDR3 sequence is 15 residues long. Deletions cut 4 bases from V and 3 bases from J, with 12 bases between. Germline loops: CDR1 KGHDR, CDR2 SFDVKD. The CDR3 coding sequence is TGTGCCACCAGTGACCACGACAGGAACTACAATGAGCAGTTCTTC. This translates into CATSDHDRNYNEQFF.

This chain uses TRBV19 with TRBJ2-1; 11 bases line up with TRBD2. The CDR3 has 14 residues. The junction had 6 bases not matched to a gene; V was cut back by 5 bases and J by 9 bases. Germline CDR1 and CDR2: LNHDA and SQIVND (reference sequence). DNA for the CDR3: TGTGCCAGTAGTGTTAGCGGGAGGGTTAGTGAGCAGTTCTTC. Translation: CASSVSGRVSEQFF.

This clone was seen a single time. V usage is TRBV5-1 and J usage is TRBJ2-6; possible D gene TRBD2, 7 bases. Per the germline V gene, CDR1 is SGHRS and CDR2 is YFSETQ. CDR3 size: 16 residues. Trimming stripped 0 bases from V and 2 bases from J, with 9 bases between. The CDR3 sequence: CASSLAGGAGANVLTF. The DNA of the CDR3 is TGCGCCAGCAGCTTGGCGGGGGGCGCTGGGGCCAACGTCCTGACTTTC. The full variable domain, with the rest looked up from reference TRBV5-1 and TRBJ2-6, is KAGVTQTPRYLIKTRGQQVTLSCSPISGHRSVSWYQQTPGQGLQFLFEYFSETQRNKGNFPGRFSGRQFSNSRSEMNVSTLELGDSALYLCASSLAGGAGANVLTFGAGSRLTVL.